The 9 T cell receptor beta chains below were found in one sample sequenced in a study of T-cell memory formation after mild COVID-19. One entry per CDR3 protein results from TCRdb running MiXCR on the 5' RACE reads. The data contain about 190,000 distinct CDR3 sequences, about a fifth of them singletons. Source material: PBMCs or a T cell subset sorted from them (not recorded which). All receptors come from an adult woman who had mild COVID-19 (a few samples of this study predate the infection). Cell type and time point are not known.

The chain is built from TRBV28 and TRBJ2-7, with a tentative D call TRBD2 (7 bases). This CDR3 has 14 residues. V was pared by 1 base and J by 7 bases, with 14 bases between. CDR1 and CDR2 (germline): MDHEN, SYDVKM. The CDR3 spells CASSLSRGGLEQYF. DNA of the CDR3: TGTGCCAGCAGTTTATCCAGGGGAGGGCTAGAGCAGTACTTC.

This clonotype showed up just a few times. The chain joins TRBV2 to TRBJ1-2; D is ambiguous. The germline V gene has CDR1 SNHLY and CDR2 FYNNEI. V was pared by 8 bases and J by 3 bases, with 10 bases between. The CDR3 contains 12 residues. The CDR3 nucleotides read TGTGCCAGCGGGAGGATAGACTATGGCTACACCTTC. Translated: CASGRIDYGYTF.

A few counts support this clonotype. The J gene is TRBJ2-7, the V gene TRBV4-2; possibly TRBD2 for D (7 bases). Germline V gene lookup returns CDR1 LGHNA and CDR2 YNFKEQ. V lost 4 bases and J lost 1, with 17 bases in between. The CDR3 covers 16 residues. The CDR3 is CASSPSGGAGSYEQYF. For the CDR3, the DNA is TGTGCCAGCAGCCCCTCTGGGGGGGCCGGGTCCTACGAGCAGTACTTC.

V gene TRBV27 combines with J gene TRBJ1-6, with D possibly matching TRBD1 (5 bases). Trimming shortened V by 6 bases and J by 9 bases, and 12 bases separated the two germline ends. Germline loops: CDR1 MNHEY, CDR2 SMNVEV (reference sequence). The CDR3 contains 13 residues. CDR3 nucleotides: TGTGCCAGCAGCCGGGACGCCAGTTCACCCCTCCACTTT. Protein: CASSRDASSPLHF.

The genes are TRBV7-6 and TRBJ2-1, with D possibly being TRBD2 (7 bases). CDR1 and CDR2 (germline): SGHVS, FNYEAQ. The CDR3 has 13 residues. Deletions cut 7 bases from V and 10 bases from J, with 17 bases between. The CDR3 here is CASTPGGPEEQFF. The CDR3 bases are TGTGCCAGCACCCCCGGGGGGCCGGAGGAGCAGTTCTTC.

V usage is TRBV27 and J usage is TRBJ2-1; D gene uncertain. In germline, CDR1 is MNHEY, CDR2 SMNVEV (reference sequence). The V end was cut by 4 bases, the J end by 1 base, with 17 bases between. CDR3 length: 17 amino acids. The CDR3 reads CASSSGPPRASYNEQFF. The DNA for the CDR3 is TGTGCCAGCAGTTCCGGGCCACCTAGGGCGTCCTACAATGAGCAGTTCTTC.

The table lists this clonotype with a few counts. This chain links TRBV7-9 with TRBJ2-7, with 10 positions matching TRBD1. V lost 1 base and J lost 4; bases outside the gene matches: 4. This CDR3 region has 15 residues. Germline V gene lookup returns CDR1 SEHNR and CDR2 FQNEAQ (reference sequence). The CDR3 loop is CASSLGPGQGYEQYF. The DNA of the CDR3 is TGTGCCAGCAGCTTAGGGCCGGGACAGGGGTACGAGCAGTACTTC.

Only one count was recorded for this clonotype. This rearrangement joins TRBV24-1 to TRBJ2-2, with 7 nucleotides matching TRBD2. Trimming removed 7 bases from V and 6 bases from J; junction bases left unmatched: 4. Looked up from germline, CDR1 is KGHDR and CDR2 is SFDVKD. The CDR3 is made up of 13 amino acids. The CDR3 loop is CATRAGLAGELFF. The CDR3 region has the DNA TGTGCCACCAGAGCGGGGCTCGCCGGGGAGCTGTTTTTT.

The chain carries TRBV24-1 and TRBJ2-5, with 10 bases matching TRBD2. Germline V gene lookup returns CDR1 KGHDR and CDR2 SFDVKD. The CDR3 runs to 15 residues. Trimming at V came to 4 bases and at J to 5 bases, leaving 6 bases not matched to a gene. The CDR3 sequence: CATSEGLAKGETQYF. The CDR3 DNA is TGTGCCACCAGTGAGGGACTAGCGAAGGGGGAGACCCAGTACTTC.